Given below is one T cell receptor (beta chain) in context. This specimen belongs to a study of blood T cell repertoires in COVID-19. Assay: immunoSEQ multiplex PCR; the TCRdb copy retains only in-frame clones and omits some. The data contain around 110,000 clones, roughly 75% of them singletons. Material for sequencing was peripheral blood. The clonotype comes from a man aged 60 to 75 with active or convalescent COVID-19.

CDR3 bases: TGTGCCAGTAGTATTACGGGAGGGGGGACTGAAGCTTTCTTT. It codes for CASSITGGGTEAFF. The rearrangement joins TRBV19 to TRBJ1-1, with D tentatively TRBD1 (6 bases). Per the germline V gene, CDR1 is LNHDA and CDR2 is SQIVND (reference sequence). Between the trimmed V and J ends, which lost 3 bases and 5 bases, there was a span of 13 bases. There are 14 residues in the CDR3.